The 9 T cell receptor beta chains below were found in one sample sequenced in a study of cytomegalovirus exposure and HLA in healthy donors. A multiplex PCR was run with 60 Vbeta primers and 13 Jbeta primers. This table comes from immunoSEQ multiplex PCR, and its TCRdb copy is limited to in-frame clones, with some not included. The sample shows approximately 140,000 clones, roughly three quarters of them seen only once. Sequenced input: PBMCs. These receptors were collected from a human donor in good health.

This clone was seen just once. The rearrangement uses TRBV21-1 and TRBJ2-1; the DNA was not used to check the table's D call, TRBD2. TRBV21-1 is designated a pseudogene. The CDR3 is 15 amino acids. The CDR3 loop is CASKNSGRVNNEQFF. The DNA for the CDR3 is TGTGCCAGCAAGAATAGCGGGAGGGTTAACAATGAGCAGTTCTTC.

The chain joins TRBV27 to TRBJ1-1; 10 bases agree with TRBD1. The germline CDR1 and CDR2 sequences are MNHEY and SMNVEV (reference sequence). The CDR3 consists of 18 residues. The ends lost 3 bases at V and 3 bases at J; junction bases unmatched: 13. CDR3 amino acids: CASSFGRRTGGYDTEAFF. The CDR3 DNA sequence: TGTGCCAGCAGTTTCGGTCGCCGGACAGGGGGATACGACACTGAAGCTTTCTTT.

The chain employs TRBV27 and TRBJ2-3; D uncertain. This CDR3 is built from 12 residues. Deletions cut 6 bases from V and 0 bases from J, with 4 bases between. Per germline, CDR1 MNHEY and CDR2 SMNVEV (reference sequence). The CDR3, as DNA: TGTGCCAGCAGCCATAGCACAGATACGCAGTATTTT. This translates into CASSHSTDTQYF.

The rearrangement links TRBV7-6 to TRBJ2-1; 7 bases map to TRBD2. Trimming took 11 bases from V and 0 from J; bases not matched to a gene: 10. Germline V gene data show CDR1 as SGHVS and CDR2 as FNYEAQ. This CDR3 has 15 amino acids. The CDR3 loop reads CASRDGGTSYNEQFF. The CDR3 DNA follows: TGTGCCTCCCGGGACGGGGGGACCTCCTACAATGAGCAGTTCTTC. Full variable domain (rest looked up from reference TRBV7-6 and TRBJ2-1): GAGVSQSPRYKVTKRGQDVALRCDPISGHVSLYWYRQALGQGPEFLTYFNYEAQQDKSGLPNDRFSAERPEGSISTLTIQRTEQRDSAMYRCASRDGGTSYNEQFFGPGTRLTVL.

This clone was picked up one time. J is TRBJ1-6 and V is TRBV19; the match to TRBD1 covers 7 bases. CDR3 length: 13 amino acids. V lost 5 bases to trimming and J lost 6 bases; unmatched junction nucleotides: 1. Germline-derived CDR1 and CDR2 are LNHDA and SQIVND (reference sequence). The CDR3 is CASSDRANSPLHF. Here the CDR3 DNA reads TGTGCCAGTAGTGACAGGGCTAATTCACCCCTCCACTTT.

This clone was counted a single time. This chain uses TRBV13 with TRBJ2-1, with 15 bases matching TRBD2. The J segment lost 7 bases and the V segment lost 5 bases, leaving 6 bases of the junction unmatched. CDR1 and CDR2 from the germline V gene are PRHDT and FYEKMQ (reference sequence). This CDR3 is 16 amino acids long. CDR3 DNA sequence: TGTGCCAGCAGCCCTCCTGGACTAGCGGGAGGGAATGAGCAGTTCTTC. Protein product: CASSPPGLAGGNEQFF.

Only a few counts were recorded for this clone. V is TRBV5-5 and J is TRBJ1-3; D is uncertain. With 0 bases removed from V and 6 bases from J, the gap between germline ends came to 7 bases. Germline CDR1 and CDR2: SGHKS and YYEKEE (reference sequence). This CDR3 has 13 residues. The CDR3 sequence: CASSLGGVNTIYF. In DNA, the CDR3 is TGTGCCAGCAGCTTGGGGGGAGTAAACACCATATATTTT.

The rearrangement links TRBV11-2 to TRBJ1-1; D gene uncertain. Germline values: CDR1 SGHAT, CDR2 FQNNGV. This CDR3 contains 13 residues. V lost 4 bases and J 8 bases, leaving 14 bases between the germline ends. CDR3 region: CASSSGSDAEAFF. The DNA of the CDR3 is TGTGCCAGCAGCTCGGGGAGCGACGCCGAAGCTTTCTTT.

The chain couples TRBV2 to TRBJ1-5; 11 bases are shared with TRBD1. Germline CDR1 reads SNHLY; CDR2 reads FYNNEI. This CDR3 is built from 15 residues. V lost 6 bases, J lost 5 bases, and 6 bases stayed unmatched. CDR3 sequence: CASRPGQGADQPQHF. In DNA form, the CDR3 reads TGTGCCAGCAGACCTGGACAGGGGGCGGATCAGCCCCAGCATTTT.